This TCR beta chain comes out of a study of OX40 agonist ivuxolimab in advanced cancers. The protocol was immunoSEQ multiplex PCR, while the TCRdb copy is restricted to in-frame clones and leaves out a portion. The data show approximately 70,000 clones, 80% to 90% seen once. V was trimmed by 4 bases and J by 2 bases, leaving 9 bases between them. This CDR3 is 13 amino acids long. Per germline, CDR1 SGHRS and CDR2 YFSETQ. Source: CD4+ or CD8+ T cells sorted from blood, taken in a trial of the OX40 agonist ivuxolimab. The clonotype originates from an adult with an advanced solid tumor such as melanoma, head and neck, liver or kidney cancer. This sequence joins TRBV5-1 and TRBJ1-2; D is unresolved. CDR3 region: CASSPGFNYGYTF. Here the CDR3 DNA reads TGCGCCAGCAGCCCGGGTTTCAACTATGGCTACACCTTC.